This T cell receptor beta chain was recovered during a study of blood T cell repertoires in COVID-19. Study overall: Acute and convalescent COVID-19 samples came from the United States, Italy and Spain.

Recruits, aged about 18 to 95 years, lived in 24 US areas. Each participant's cohort was designated according to participant-reported clinical history. Generated by immunoSEQ multiplex PCR, the TCRdb table keeps only in-frame clones and is missing some. The table includes around 260,000 clones, around 84% detected once. CDR3 length equals 13 residues. V lost 6 bases, J lost 4 bases, and 10 bases lay in between. The V gene's germline CDR1 is LNHDA and CDR2 SQIVND (reference sequence). This TCR came from a man aged 25-40 years with acute COVID-19. Material: PBMCs or T cells enriched from blood (not recorded which). This chain uses TRBV19 with TRBJ2-1; D might be TRBD1 (6 bases). For the CDR3, the DNA is TGTGCCAGTAGGGTCCAGGGGTACAATGAGCAGTTCTTC. It translates to CASRVQGYNEQFF.